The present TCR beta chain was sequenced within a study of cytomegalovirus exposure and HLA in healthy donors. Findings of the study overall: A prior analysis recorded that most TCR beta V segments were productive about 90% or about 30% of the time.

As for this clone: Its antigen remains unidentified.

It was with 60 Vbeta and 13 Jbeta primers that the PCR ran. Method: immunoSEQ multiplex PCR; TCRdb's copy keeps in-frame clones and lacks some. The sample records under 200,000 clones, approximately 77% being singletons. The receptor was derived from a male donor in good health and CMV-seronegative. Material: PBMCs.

In nucleotides, the CDR3 is TGTGCCATCAGTGAGGGACTGACAGGGGCTACCTACAATGAGCAGTTCTTC. This codes for CAISEGLTGATYNEQFF. V and J are TRBV10-3 and TRBJ2-1; 8 nucleotides line up with TRBD1. Looked up from germline, CDR1 is ENHRY and CDR2 is SYGVKD. Trimming took 2 bases from V and 2 from J; bases not matched to a gene: 8. This CDR3 contains 17 residues.